The TCR beta chain under discussion was sequenced for a study of T cell responses to AZD1222 COVID-19 vaccine. Recipients boosted at about 4 weeks or about 12 weeks are pooled. For this clone: Its matching antigen is unknown.

Study outcomes and limitations: Just five to seven people given AZD1222 tested seropositive at baseline. White British donors predominated, females outnumbered males, and clonal diversity was possibly underestimated. Along spike, vaccine-associated CD4 TCRs were found throughout, with dominance at 160-218 and 743-854.

There are 15 residues in the CDR3. Germline V lookup: CDR1 GTSNPN, CDR2 SVGIG (reference sequence). V was cut by 2 bases and J by 7 bases, with 15 bases left in between. TCRdb keeps only in-frame clones here, not all; method: immunoSEQ multiplex PCR. In the table there are under 150,000 clones, almost 90% of which are singletons. The material sequenced was peripheral blood, taken 28 days after the second AZD1222 dose. The sequence derives from an adult who received the AZD1222 COVID-19 vaccine. The chain is built from TRBV30 and TRBJ1-6, with D possibly being TRBD1 (6 bases). The CDR3 here is CAWSPPGHTNSPLHF. CDR3 sequence (DNA): TGTGCCTGGAGTCCTCCGGGACATACGAATTCACCCCTCCACTTT.